These 3 T cell receptor beta chains were sequenced from one sample in a study of blood T cell repertoires in COVID-19. Assay: immunoSEQ multiplex PCR; the TCRdb copy retains only in-frame clones and omits some. The table includes some 100,000 clones, 81% detected once. Sequencing was carried out using peripheral blood. These receptors all stem from an elderly man with active or convalescent COVID-19.

This clone has just one count. The rearrangement joins TRBV7-2 to TRBJ2-5, with TRBD1 matching 8 bases. The CDR3 runs to 16 residues. From germline, CDR1 is SGHTA and CDR2 FQGNSA. With V trimmed by 5 bases and J by 4 bases, 12 bases remained unmatched. The CDR3: CASSPTRTGKGETQYF. The CDR3 DNA reads TGTGCCAGCAGCCCTACTAGGACAGGGAAAGGAGAGACCCAGTACTTC.

Turning to this clone: The same CDR3 arises from other DNA sequences in this sample as well. The chain couples TRBV11-3 to TRBJ1-1; a possible D gene is TRBD1 (5 bases). V gave up 3 bases and J gave up 1 base, with 6 bases separating them. There are 13 residues in the CDR3. Germline V gene sequence: CDR1 SGHNT, CDR2 YENEEA. The CDR3 DNA reads TGTGCCAGCAGCTTGGGGGGGAACACTGAAGCTTTCTTT. As protein: CASSLGGNTEAFF.

The chain combines TRBV29-1 with TRBJ2-1, with 9 bases that match TRBD1. Germline loops: CDR1 SQVTM, CDR2 ANQGSEA. The junction had 2 bases not matched to a gene; V was cut back by 1 base and J by 7 bases. The CDR3 loop spans 13 amino acids. CDR3 DNA: TGCAGCGTTGAAGCCGGGACAGGGAATGAGCAGTTCTTC. Translation: CSVEAGTGNEQFF.